Presented here are 4 T cell receptor beta chains from one specimen sequenced in a study of cytomegalovirus exposure and HLA in healthy donors. Both 60 Vbeta primers and 13 Jbeta primers went into the PCR. Sequenced by immunoSEQ multiplex PCR; TCRdb stores in-frame clones only, minus some. The table shows about 67,000 clones, with 60% to 80% occurring only once. Source material: PBMCs. The origin of the receptors is a man in his 60s in good health and CMV-seropositive.

V gene TRBV11-3 combines with J gene TRBJ2-3, with 9 bases aligning to TRBD2. V was clipped by 1 base and J by 2 bases; unmatched bases: 7. The CDR3 spans 17 residues. Per the germline V gene, CDR1 is SGHNT and CDR2 is YENEEA. CDR3 in amino acids: CASSLVPAGGLTDTQYF. CDR3 in DNA: TGTGCCAGCAGCTTAGTTCCAGCGGGAGGTCTCACAGATACGCAGTATTTT.

The CDR3, as DNA: TGTGCCACACAGGATTCCTACGAGCAGTACTTC. It codes for CATQDSYEQYF. The rearrangement joins TRBV6-5 to TRBJ2-7, with D possibly matching TRBD1 (5 bases). This CDR3 has 11 residues. V dropped 10 bases and J dropped 1 base, with 8 bases sitting between them. CDR1 MNHEY and CDR2 SVGAGI come from the germline V gene.

The chain joins TRBV5-1 to TRBJ2-4, with TRBD2 matching over 10 bases. The trim removed 2 bases at V and 2 bases at J, leaving 4 bases unmatched. Per germline, CDR1 SGHRS and CDR2 YFSETQ. The CDR3 consists of 16 residues. CDR3 in DNA: TGCGCCAGCAGCTTTACAGCGGGAGGGCCCAAAAACATTCAGTACTTC. Translating gives CASSFTAGGPKNIQYF. Full variable domain (missing parts from reference TRBV5-1 and TRBJ2-4): KAGVTQTPRYLIKTRGQQVTLSCSPISGHRSVSWYQQTPGQGLQFLFEYFSETQRNKGNFPGRFSGRQFSNSRSEMNVSTLELGDSALYLCASSFTAGGPKNIQYFGAGTRLSVL.

This clone was seen just once. The V call is TRBV10-3, the J call TRBJ2-1; D is perhaps TRBD2 (6 bases). The germline gives CDR1 ENHRY, CDR2 SYGVKD. The germline V and J ends were trimmed by 7 bases and 0 bases, with 10 bases remaining between them. CDR3 length equals 14 residues. CDR3 nucleotide sequence: TGTGCCATCATGTCCGGGAGCTCCTACAATGAGCAGTTCTTC. It is translated as CAIMSGSSYNEQFF.